This T cell receptor beta chain was recorded in a study of T cell clones after liver transplantation (dated by TCRdb to the late 2010s). Regarding the complete study: The samples were obtained from ITN030ST, a randomized trial that attempted immunosuppression withdrawal within 2 years after liver transplantation. No induction therapy was given to the subjects, and standard immunosuppression was administered until randomization at 12-24 months post-transplant. Third party-reactive TCRbeta sequences were also identified from pre-transplant MLRs to serve as an antigen-independent comparator for donor-reactive sequences. Three of the eight recipients were HCV-positive; the others were transplanted for non-autoimmune, non-viral indications. Donor-reactive T cell clones were identified by TCRbeta sequencing after a pre-transplant mixed lymphocyte reaction and then tracked in post-transplant blood. Tolerance was defined as complete withdrawal of immunosuppression for at least one year without a rise in liver enzymes beyond twice the upper limit of normal. The studied cohort comprised 8 liver transplant recipients, 3 classified as tolerant and 5 as non-tolerant. Blood samples were collected pre-transplant, then pre-randomization ahead of withdrawal, and finally post-randomization once withdrawal had either been completed or failed. Here is what the overall study found, with its caveats: When repertoire turnover was accounted for, significantly reduced detection of donor-reactive sequences was found in 7 of 8 subjects for CD4 and in 8 of 8 subjects for CD8. The conclusions were considered preliminary, being limited by small, heterogeneous patient numbers and non-standardized post-transplant time points. A greater decline was seen for donor-reactive sequences than for third party-reactive sequences, suggesting partial antigen-specific deletion unrelated to withdrawal success. Since no allograft tissue specimens were available, donor-reactive T cells may have migrated into the graft instead of being deleted. In most of the 8 subjects, circulating donor-reactive CD4 TCRbeta sequences decreased significantly after transplant, regardless of tolerance or HCV status. In two subjects, low numbers of available donor cells limited the measurable donor-reactive repertoire.

High-throughput TCRbeta CDR3 sequencing of frozen genomic DNA was performed by immunoSEQ, with PCR amplification, mapping, bias correction and internal controls included. In the source study's methods: Productive rearrangements were kept, and unique TCRbeta sequences were defined by CDR3 nucleotide sequence plus V and J gene. A sequence counted as donor-reactive only if the sequence showed at least 5-fold expansion in CFSE-low cells compared with unstimulated pre-transplant cells and had a frequency of at least 0.01%. Minimum frequency thresholds were set for each subject based on the unstimulated sample with the lowest template count, ensuring at least 90% detection power. Jensen-Shannon divergence between the top 1000 TCRbeta sequences post- versus pre-transplant served as the measure of repertoire turnover. Changes in detection of donor-reactive sequences were assessed with two-sided Fisher's exact tests. What TCRdb holds here is the immuneACCESS table cut down to in-frame rearrangements. Part of the clones is not present; checked against another copy, under half of the missing clones reflect an unresolved V gene, and the others are unexplained. Clonal size and the V and J genes are those of that table, whereas D and trimming came from the DNA. This sample gives tens of thousands of clones in total; about two thirds of them show up just once. Around 2.8% of the sample goes to the ten largest clones.

For this clone: Its antigen is still unknown. There are no base qualities to consult, and no much larger clone falls within one base.

Unstimulated PBMCs, after thawing, were stained for CD3, CD4 and CD8 and then FACS-sorted into CD3+CD4+ and CD3+CD8+ populations. All 8 studied subjects were randomized to immunosuppression withdrawal. The Qiagen DNeasy Blood and Tissue Kit was used for isolation of genomic DNA. The source is a human patient who received a liver transplant. After a transplant, some T cells may be the graft donor's own cells. The specimen was CD4+ T cells from blood, collected at the approximately 15-month timepoint.

For the CDR3, the sequence is CATSRDLGREQETQYF. Read as DNA, the sequence is TGTGCCACCAGCAGAGATCTAGGGCGTGAACAAGAGACCCAGTACTTC. Recombination linked TRBV15 to TRBJ2-5; a confident D gene designation cannot be given. V and J are truncated by 0 bases and 2 bases respectively, leaving an intervening sequence of 13 bases. The CDR3 contains 16 residues, cysteine and phenylalanine counted. The CDR3 DNA has 48 bases and is translated from base 1. Looking up the germline V gene (reference sequence) yields CDR1 LNHNV and CDR2 YYDKDF.